A single sample gave rise to the 5 T cell receptor beta chains below, sequenced in a study of cytomegalovirus exposure and HLA in healthy donors. Sequencing used immunoSEQ multiplex PCR; TCRdb keeps in-frame clones, though not all of them. Of more than 110,000 clones listed, just under 85% are singletons. The specimen was PBMCs. These receptors all stem from a woman in her 30s in good health and CMV-seronegative.

V usage is TRBV6-5 and J usage is TRBJ2-7, with 9 bases fitting TRBD1. CDR1 and CDR2 (germline): MNHEY, SVGAGI. V was pared by 5 bases and J by 0 bases, with 5 bases of the junction left unmatched. The CDR3 covers 15 residues. The CDR3 protein is CASSRGQGPSYEQYF. As DNA, the CDR3 is TGTGCCAGCAGTCGAGGACAGGGGCCCTCCTACGAGCAGTACTTC.

This sequence joins TRBV9 and TRBJ1-4; 7 positions agree with TRBD1. Germline V gene sequence: CDR1 SGDLS, CDR2 YYNGEE. There are 15 residues in the CDR3. Trimming at V came to 3 bases and at J to 8 bases, leaving 10 bases not matched to a gene. DNA for the CDR3: TGTGCCAGCAGCGGAACAGGGGTGAGGGGCGAAAAACTGTTTTTT. Protein product: CASSGTGVRGEKLFF. Full variable domain (missing parts from reference TRBV9 and TRBJ1-4): DSGVTQTPKHLITATGQRVTLRCSPRSGDLSVYWYQQSLDQGLQFLIQYYNGEERAKGNILERFSAQQFPDLHSELNLSSLELGDSALYFCASSGTGVRGEKLFFGSGTQLSVL.

This chain uses TRBV7-9 with TRBJ1-1, with a weak D call TRBD1 (5 bases). Germline values: CDR1 SEHNR, CDR2 FQNEAQ (reference sequence). The CDR3 runs 14 residues. V was pared by 5 bases and J by 6 bases, with 16 bases between. In DNA form, the CDR3 reads TGTGCCAGCAGCCCACTACAGGAAAACGCTGAAGCTTTCTTT. The encoded protein is CASSPLQENAEAFF. Together with reference TRBV7-9 and TRBJ1-1, the CDR3 gives the full variable domain: DTGVSQNPRHKITKRGQNVTFRCDPISEHNRLYWYRQTLGQGPEFLTYFQNEAQLEKSRLLSDRFSAERPKGSFSTLEIQRTEQGDSAMYLCASSPLQENAEAFFGQGTRLTVV.

The J gene is TRBJ2-1, the V gene TRBV5-3, with TRBD2 matching over 8 bases. TRBV5-3 carries the ORF label, with uncertain function. CDR3 length equals 16 residues. The ends lost 3 bases at V and 2 bases at J; junction bases unmatched: 7. CDR3 in DNA: TGTGCCAGAAGCTCGGGCGGGGGGAGGACCTACAATGAGCAGTTCTTC. Translating gives CARSSGGGRTYNEQFF.

The chain links TRBV6-6 to TRBJ2-2, with 8 bases fitting TRBD1. Germline-derived CDR1 and CDR2 are MNHNY and SVGAGI (reference sequence). V gave up 6 bases and J gave up 6 bases; unmatched junction bases: 0. The CDR3 runs to 12 residues. CDR3 sequence: CASSRGPGELFF. Here the CDR3 DNA reads TGTGCCAGCAGCAGGGGGCCCGGGGAGCTGTTTTTT.